The 3 T cell receptor beta chains below all came from one sample that was sequenced in a study of beta chain features in type 1 diabetes. These receptors have no known antigen. Of the isolated RNA, all was reverse transcribed, and so the sequenced material was expressed TCRB transcripts. Produced via immunoSEQ multiplex PCR; TCRdb's table is partial and in-frame only. The data show 350,000 to 400,000 clones, roughly an eighth seen once. Study outcomes and limitations: A moderate, significant TCRB CDR3 shortening appeared in type 1 diabetes across four CD4+ subsets.

Sequencing was performed on naive CD4+ T cells from blood. The receptors originated from a woman aged 18-30 years with type 1 diabetes.

The J gene is TRBJ1-2, the V gene TRBV5-6, with D hard to call. V was pared by 0 bases and J by 11 bases, with 17 bases between. The CDR3 is 14 amino acids. Germline-derived CDR1 and CDR2 are SGHDT and YYEEEE. Here the CDR3 reads CASSLETLVTEYTF. CDR3 DNA sequence: TGTGCCAGCAGCTTGGAAACCCTGGTGACGGAGTACACCTTC.

This clone has just a few counts. V gene TRBV30 combines with J gene TRBJ1-4; 10 nucleotides match TRBD1. With V trimmed by 1 base and J by 7 bases, 3 bases remained unmatched. The CDR3 runs 14 residues. The germline V gene encodes CDR1 GTSNPN and CDR2 SVGIG (reference sequence). The chain's CDR3 is CAWSETGGREKLFF. CDR3 coding DNA: TGTGCCTGGAGTGAGACAGGGGGCCGTGAAAAACTGTTTTTT. The variable domain in full, completed from reference TRBV30 and TRBJ1-4, reads SQTIHQWPATLVQPVGSPLSLECTVEGTSNPNLYWYRQAAGRGLQLLFYSVGIGQISSEVPQNLSASRPQDRQFILSSKKLLLSDSGFYLCAWSETGGREKLFFGSGTQLSVL.

This clone was observed a few times. V gene TRBV14 combines with J gene TRBJ2-5, with D possibly matching TRBD2 (5 bases). V gave up 2 bases and J gave up 5 bases, with 12 bases separating them. The CDR3 runs 14 residues. Germline V gene data show CDR1 as SGHDN and CDR2 as FVKESK. CDR3 nucleotide sequence: TGTGCCAGCAGCCAAAGCGCGGGTCGGGAGACCCAGTACTTC. The encoded protein is CASSQSAGRETQYF.